This passage covers 13 T cell receptor beta chains from one sample sequenced in a study of response to subunit inactivated influenza vaccine. TCRdb redid the calling of the RT-PCR reads with MiXCR, one entry per CDR3 protein. The repertoire holds roughly 630,000 distinct CDR3 sequences, with 12% to 15% as singletons. The sequencing here drew on PBMCs from blood, taken 14 to 15 days before vaccination. These receptors were taken from a man aged 50-59 years who received an inactivated influenza vaccine.

This clonotype has a handful of counts. The V gene is TRBV20-1, the J gene TRBJ2-7; D might be TRBD1 or TRBD2, each matching 6 bases. This CDR3 contains 14 residues. Trimming pared 0 bases from V and 4 bases from J, leaving 13 bases between. CDR1 and CDR2 (germline): DFQATT, SNEGSKA (reference sequence). CDR3 region: CSARETGARYEQYF. As DNA, the CDR3 is TGCAGTGCTAGAGAAACGGGGGCCAGGTACGAGCAGTACTTC.

This clonotype was observed a handful of times. The chain employs TRBV14 and TRBJ2-2; possibly TRBD1 for D (5 bases). Germline V gives CDR1 SGHDN, CDR2 FVKESK. The CDR3 is 19 residues long. V gave up 4 bases and J gave up 0 bases, with 21 bases separating them. In DNA form, the CDR3 reads TGTGCCAGCAGCCTACTGGGTATGGCTAAGGGGACGAACACCGGGGAGCTGTTTTTT. Translation gives CASSLLGMAKGTNTGELFF. The whole variable domain, remainder taken from reference TRBV14 and TRBJ2-2, is EAGVTQFPSHSVIEKGQTVTLRCDPISGHDNLYWYRRVMGKEIKFLLHFVKESKQDESGMPNNRFLAERTGGTYSTLKVQPAELEDSGVYFCASSLLGMAKGTNTGELFFGEGSRLTVL.

A few counts support this clonotype. The rearrangement links TRBV12-3 or TRBV12-4 to TRBJ1-4, with 7 bases matching TRBD1. J lost 7 bases, V lost 6 bases, and 8 bases had no gene match. The CDR3 runs 14 residues. The CDR3 here is CASRMTGRGEKLFF. The DNA for the CDR3 is TGTGCCAGCAGGATGACAGGGCGGGGTGAAAAACTGTTTTTT.

This clonotype was picked up many times. The chain combines TRBV7-8 with TRBJ2-1; D is possibly TRBD1 (6 bases). Trimming removed 2 bases at V and 5 bases at J, with 10 bases between. The CDR3 sequence is 14 residues long. Germline CDR1 is SGHVS and CDR2 is FQNEAQ. This CDR3 is CASSLPGANNEQFF. The CDR3 DNA sequence: TGTGCCAGCAGCTTACCAGGGGCAAACAATGAGCAGTTCTTC.

This clonotype was detected a few times. This chain uses TRBV20-1 with TRBJ2-7; D is unresolved. Trimming pared 3 bases from V and 2 bases from J, leaving 17 bases between. The CDR3 totals 15 residues. Looked up from germline, CDR1 is DFQATT and CDR2 is SNEGSKA (reference sequence). The CDR3: CSASIGPTGPYEQYF. The CDR3 DNA sequence: TGCAGTGCTAGTATCGGCCCCACTGGACCCTACGAGCAGTACTTC.

The CDR3 DNA is TGCAGCAGGGACAGGGGGCTACTGTACATGAGGACCCAGTACTTC. Protein product: CSRDRGLLYMRTQYF. The J gene is TRBJ2-5, the V gene TRBV29-1; 12 nucleotides match TRBD1. The CDR3 has 15 amino acids. Germline V gene data show CDR1 as SQVTM and CDR2 as ANQGSEA. Trimming removed 8 bases from V and 7 bases from J; junction bases left unmatched: 14.

A few counts support this clonotype. This chain uses TRBV3-1 with TRBJ2-7; 11 bases fit TRBD2. Germline lookup yields CDR1 LGHDT and CDR2 YNNKEL (reference sequence). There are 17 residues in the CDR3. With 3 bases clipped from V and 1 base from J, the junction kept 8 bases outside the gene matches. In DNA form, the CDR3 reads TGTGCCAGCAGCCACCTCCCTTCTAGCGGGAGGTCCTACGAGCAGTACTTC. Its protein is CASSHLPSSGRSYEQYF.

This clonotype was seen a few times. The chain has TRBV20-1 and TRBJ2-1; 10 bases fit TRBD2. Germline V gene lookup returns CDR1 DFQATT and CDR2 SNEGSKA (reference sequence). V gave up 0 bases and J gave up 7 bases; unmatched junction bases: 6. The length of the CDR3 is 15 residues. CDR3 in amino acids: CSARDLAGVLNEQFF. The CDR3 DNA reads TGCAGTGCTAGAGACCTAGCGGGAGTACTTAATGAGCAGTTCTTC.

V usage is TRBV12-3 or TRBV12-4 and J usage is TRBJ2-5; D is perhaps TRBD1 (6 bases). Trimming removed 3 bases from V and 5 bases from J, with 22 bases in between. The CDR3 sequence is 17 residues long. CDR3 DNA sequence: TGTGCCAGCAGTTTGGGGGCGCGCAGGGCCGTGGAGGAGACCCAGTACTTC. This gives the protein CASSLGARRAVEETQYF.

This clonotype has more than one count but fewer than ten. V usage is TRBV12-3 or TRBV12-4 and J usage is TRBJ2-3; TRBD1 matches 8 bases. The CDR3 has 16 amino acids. The V segment lost 1 base and the J segment 2 bases; nucleotides outside the gene matches: 5. CDR3 nucleotide sequence: TGTGCCAGCAGTTTAGGCCAGGGGGCGAACACAGATACGCAGTATTTT. This codes for CASSLGQGANTDTQYF.

The chain combines TRBV20-1 with TRBJ2-3, with unresolved D. CDR1 DFQATT and CDR2 SNEGSKA come from the germline V gene (reference sequence). The CDR3 sequence is 13 residues long. Between the trimmed V and J ends, which lost 5 bases and 4 bases, there was a span of 13 bases. The CDR3 protein is CSALVRRADTQYF. The CDR3 bases are TGCAGTGCTTTAGTACGGAGAGCAGATACGCAGTATTTT.

This clonotype was observed at least ten times. V usage is TRBV28 and J usage is TRBJ1-5; D unclear. There are 13 residues in the CDR3. CDR1 and CDR2 from the germline V gene are MDHEN and SYDVKM. V was trimmed by 7 bases and J by 7 bases, leaving 14 bases between them. As DNA, the CDR3 is TGTGCCAGCACTCCTGGGGAGGGCCAGCCCCAGCATTTT. Translated, it gives CASTPGEGQPQHF.

This clonotype was seen repeatedly, ten times or more. The gene calls are TRBV12-3 or TRBV12-4 and TRBJ2-3; the match to TRBD1 covers 7 bases. This CDR3 contains 14 residues. V shed 6 bases and J 4 bases; nucleotides not matched to a gene: 7. CDR3 sequence (DNA): TGTGCCAGCAGCCCAGGGCAGGGGGCAGATACGCAGTATTTT. It yields the protein CASSPGQGADTQYF.